This T cell receptor beta chain was recorded in a study of cytomegalovirus exposure and HLA in healthy donors. Study-level results: Per published reports, the classifier diagnosed cytomegalovirus status with high specificity and sensitivity.

This CDR3 has 15 residues. Per germline, CDR1 SNHLY and CDR2 FYNNEI. The V end was cut by 2 bases, the J end by 3 bases, with 11 bases between. This PCR relied on a set of 60 Vbeta primers and 13 Jbeta primers. The table came from immunoSEQ multiplex PCR; TCRdb's copy has only in-frame clones and leaves some out. The repertoire holds about 36,000 clones, roughly three quarters seen once, with 5% to 8% in the top ten. Concerning this clone: Its antigen is still unknown.

The origin of this receptor is a man aged 30-40 years in good health and CMV-seronegative. The chain combines TRBV2 with TRBJ1-5; a weak D match, TRBD1 (5 bases). Material: PBMCs. DNA for the CDR3: TGTGCCAGCAGTGAACGTTGGGGGGACAATCAGCCCCAGCATTTT. Translation: CASSERWGDNQPQHF.